Shown below are 26 T cell receptor beta chains from a single sample sequenced in a study of cytomegalovirus exposure and HLA in healthy donors. Researchers ran the PCR with 60 Vbeta and 13 Jbeta primers. The table came from immunoSEQ multiplex PCR; TCRdb's copy has only in-frame clones and leaves some out. The sample has some 140,000 clones, more than 75% seen once; the top ten hold roughly 7.7%. Sequencing was performed on PBMCs. The receptors come from a man between 25 and 39 years old in good health and CMV-seropositive.

The CDR3 sequence is CASRGVQGPYYGYTF. CDR3 DNA sequence: TGTGCCAGCAGAGGAGTGCAGGGGCCTTACTATGGCTACACCTTC. The chain links TRBV2 to TRBJ1-2; D is perhaps TRBD1 (6 bases). Germline assignment: CDR1 SNHLY and CDR2 FYNNEI. This CDR3 region has 15 residues. V gave up 6 bases and J gave up 3 bases, with 17 bases separating them.

This clone occurred a few times. V and J are TRBV28 and TRBJ2-7; 9 bases match TRBD1. V lost 6 bases, J lost 6 bases, and 12 bases stayed unmatched. Germline-derived CDR1 and CDR2 are MDHEN and SYDVKM. The CDR3 contains 15 residues. Written as DNA, the CDR3 is TGTGCCAGCAGAACCCCACAGGGGGCCCGGGGCGAGCAGTACTTC. Its translation: CASRTPQGARGEQYF.

CDR3 sequence reads: CASSQVDRVLHNEQFF. The DNA of the CDR3 is TGCGCCAGCAGCCAAGTGGACAGGGTACTTCACAATGAGCAGTTCTTC. The chain carries TRBV4-1 and TRBJ2-1; 8 bases are a match to TRBD1. Germline trimming cut 1 base from V and 5 bases from J; bases unmatched to any gene: 7. The germline gives CDR1 MGHRA, CDR2 YSYEKL. There are 16 residues in the CDR3.

The J gene is TRBJ2-1, the V gene TRBV7-3; TRBD2 matches at 10 bases. The length of the CDR3 is 15 residues. CDR1 is SGHTA and CDR2 is FQGTGA in the germline V gene. Trimming at V came to 4 bases and at J to 6 bases, leaving 6 bases not matched to a gene. The CDR3 spells CASSSLAGAFNEQFF. CDR3 sequence (DNA): TGTGCCAGCAGCTCTCTAGCGGGGGCCTTCAATGAGCAGTTCTTC. The full variable domain, in which reference TRBV7-3 and TRBJ2-1 provide the parts outside the CDR3, is GAGVSQTPSNKVTEKGKYVELRCDPISGHTALYWYRQSLGQGPEFLIYFQGTGAADDSGLPNDRFFAVRPEGSVSTLKIQRTERGDSAVYLCASSSLAGAFNEQFFGPGTRLTVL.

The chain couples TRBV5-1 to TRBJ2-5, with a possible D match to TRBD2 (6 bases). Germline CDR1 is SGHRS and CDR2 is YFSETQ. This CDR3 has 14 amino acids. Trimming left V 4 bases short and J 4 bases short, with 14 bases between. The CDR3 DNA reads as TGCGCCAGCAGCGCGGGGAGCAGCAGAGAGACCCAGTACTTC. Translated: CASSAGSSRETQYF.

J is TRBJ2-1 and V is TRBV29-1, with TRBD2 identical over 15 bases. Germline values: CDR1 SQVTM, CDR2 ANQGSEA. CDR3 length equals 18 residues. The trim removed 7 bases at V and 0 bases at J, leaving 10 bases unmatched. Here the CDR3 reads CSAEGLAGGLSSYNEQFF. CDR3 DNA: TGCAGCGCCGAGGGACTAGCGGGAGGCCTAAGCTCCTACAATGAGCAGTTCTTC.

Concerning this clone: Germline and junction disagree at one end, which may indicate a read error. V is TRBV7-9 and J is TRBJ1-2; TRBD1 might be the D (6 bases). CDR1 SEHNR and CDR2 FQNEAQ come from the germline V gene (reference sequence). This CDR3 is built from 12 residues. Here the CDR3 DNA reads TGTTCCAGCAGCCTTACAGGGCCTGGCTACACCTTC. It codes for CSSSLTGPGYTF. The full variable domain, with the rest looked up from reference TRBV7-9 and TRBJ1-2, is DTGVSQNPRHKITKRGQNVTFRCDPISEHNRLYWYRQTLGQGPEFLTYFQNEAQLEKSRLLSDRFSAERPKGSFSTLEIQRTEQGDSAMYLCSSSLTGPGYTFGSGTRLTVV.

This chain uses TRBV15 with TRBJ2-2; 10 bases are shared with TRBD2. In germline, CDR1 is LNHNV, CDR2 YYDKDF (reference sequence). This CDR3 spans 15 amino acids. The ends lost 7 bases at V and 5 bases at J; junction bases unmatched: 7. CDR3 in amino acids: CATTKNSGRTGELFF. Here the CDR3 DNA reads TGTGCCACCACAAAGAATAGCGGGAGGACCGGGGAGCTGTTTTTT.

This chain joins TRBV18 and TRBJ2-1, with TRBD1 as a possible D gene (5 bases). The CDR3 runs to 17 residues. The ends were cut back, 4 bases at V and 0 bases at J, with 16 bases in the middle. CDR1 KGHSH and CDR2 LQKENI come from the germline V gene. For the CDR3, the DNA is TGTGCCAGCTCACGCGGCGGACAAATAAGCTCCTACAATGAGCAGTTCTTC. Encoded protein: CASSRGGQISSYNEQFF.

The genes are TRBV18 and TRBJ1-2; a weak D match, TRBD1 (6 bases). Germline V lookup: CDR1 KGHSH, CDR2 LQKENI. This CDR3 is built from 12 residues. Trimming removed 3 bases at V and 13 bases at J, with 15 bases between. CDR3 nucleotides: TGTGCCAGCTCACCCGAGACAGGTTTCGCCACCTTC. Encoded protein: CASSPETGFATF.

The CDR3: CAIGGLAGSYNEQFF. CDR3 nucleotide sequence: TGTGCCATCGGCGGACTAGCGGGATCCTACAATGAGCAGTTCTTC. J is TRBJ2-1 and V is TRBV10-3; 12 bases match TRBD2. The CDR3 is 15 residues long. V shed 8 bases and J 1 base; nucleotides not matched to a gene: 3. In germline, CDR1 is ENHRY, CDR2 SYGVKD.

The chain carries TRBV6-5 and TRBJ1-2; 7 bases align to TRBD1. The J segment lost 5 bases and the V segment lost 0 bases, leaving 3 bases of the junction unmatched. Per germline, CDR1 MNHEY and CDR2 SVGAGI. There are 14 residues in the CDR3. The CDR3 loop reads CASSYSGGRYGYTF. Here the CDR3 DNA reads TGTGCCAGCAGTTACTCAGGGGGCCGGTATGGCTACACCTTC.

The CDR3 DNA reads as TGTGCCAGCTCACCTCGGGACATACCCACCGAGGAGCAGTACTTC. Translating it yields CASSPRDIPTEEQYF. The gene calls are TRBV18 and TRBJ2-7; weak D call: TRBD1 (6 bases). There are 15 residues in the CDR3. Germline CDR1 KGHSH, CDR2 LQKENI. The V end lost 3 bases, the J end lost 7 bases, and 19 bases lay between the germline ends.

V is TRBV7-3 and J is TRBJ1-2, with TRBD1 identical over 11 bases. The CDR3 totals 14 residues. V was clipped by 5 bases and J by 7 bases; unmatched bases: 6. Germline V gene sequence: CDR1 SGHTA, CDR2 FQGTGA. CDR3 nucleotides: TGTGCCAGCAGCCCCGGGACAGGGGGGCCTGGCTACACCTTC. Amino acids: CASSPGTGGPGYTF. The full variable domain, in which reference TRBV7-3 and TRBJ1-2 provide the parts outside the CDR3, is GAGVSQTPSNKVTEKGKYVELRCDPISGHTALYWYRQSLGQGPEFLIYFQGTGAADDSGLPNDRFFAVRPEGSVSTLKIQRTERGDSAVYLCASSPGTGGPGYTFGSGTRLTVV.

The chain uses TRBV11-2 and TRBJ2-2; TRBD2 agrees at 9 bases. The V and J ends lost 5 bases and 7 bases, in that order; junction bases with no gene match: 8. CDR1 is SGHAT and CDR2 is FQNNGV in the germline V gene. The CDR3 runs 15 residues. Here the CDR3 DNA reads TGTGCCAGCAGCACCGGCGGGGGGGCGATCGGGGAGCTGTTTTTT. It specifies CASSTGGGAIGELFF.

The chain combines TRBV6-5 with TRBJ2-7, with no clear D. The germline gives CDR1 MNHEY, CDR2 SVGAGI. V dropped 2 bases and J dropped 1 base, with 9 bases sitting between them. This CDR3 spans 14 amino acids. The CDR3: CASSYNAISYEQYF. As DNA, the CDR3 is TGTGCCAGCAGTTACAACGCGATTTCCTACGAGCAGTACTTC.

The chain carries TRBV19 and TRBJ2-7; 7 bases line up with TRBD2. The CDR3 has 14 residues. Germline lookup yields CDR1 LNHDA and CDR2 SQIVND (reference sequence). Losses at the gene ends were 2 bases for V and 5 bases for J; bases not matched to a gene: 6. The CDR3 loop is CASSISGAPNEQYF. The CDR3 DNA is TGTGCCAGTAGTATAAGCGGGGCCCCAAACGAGCAGTACTTC. Based on the CDR3 plus reference TRBV19 and TRBJ2-7, the full variable domain is DGGITQSPKYLFRKEGQNVTLSCEQNLNHDAMYWYRQDPGQGLRLIYYSQIVNDFQKGDIAEGYSVSREKKESFPLTVTSAQKNPTAFYLCASSISGAPNEQYFGPGTRLTVT.

This clone was recorded only once. The rearrangement uses TRBV5-4 and TRBJ1-6; 7 positions match TRBD1. With V trimmed by 0 bases and J by 4 bases, 10 bases remained unmatched. The CDR3 length is 18 residues. The germline V gene encodes CDR1 SGHNT and CDR2 YYREEE (reference sequence). The CDR3 DNA is TGTGCCAGCAGCTTGGATTCGTCCGGGACAGCGTATAATTCACCCCTCCACTTT. Residues: CASSLDSSGTAYNSPLHF. Full variable domain (remainder filled in from reference TRBV5-4 and TRBJ1-6): ETGVTQSPTHLIKTRGQQVTLRCSSQSGHNTVSWYQQALGQGPQFIFQYYREEENGRGNFPPRFSGLQFPNYSSELNVNALELDDSALYLCASSLDSSGTAYNSPLHFGNGTRLTVT.

This clone was detected only a few times. The CDR3: CASSWGGKAISEKLFF. CDR3 coding DNA: TGTGCCAGCAGCTGGGGGGGAAAGGCGATCAGTGAAAAACTGTTTTTT. J is TRBJ1-4 and V is TRBV5-6; D may be TRBD1 (5 bases). V shed 3 bases and J shed 7 bases, with 19 bases lying between them. This CDR3 contains 16 residues. Germline values: CDR1 SGHDT, CDR2 YYEEEE.

The chain has TRBV4-1 and TRBJ2-5, with 8 bases identical to TRBD1. Trimming cost V 3 bases and J 4 bases; bases outside gene matches: 7. Germline CDR1 and CDR2: MGHRA and YSYEKL. This CDR3 contains 15 residues. The CDR3, as DNA: TGCGCCAGCAGCCATTCTCCCGGACAGGGAGAGACCCAGTACTTC. Translated, it gives CASSHSPGQGETQYF.

The chain recombines TRBV28 with TRBJ1-5; D unclear. The length of the CDR3 is 12 residues. Trimming shortened V by 6 bases and J by 4 bases, and 7 bases separated the two germline ends. Germline V gives CDR1 MDHEN, CDR2 SYDVKM. CDR3 DNA sequence: TGTGCCAGCAGAGCCCCAAATCAGCCCCAGCATTTT. As protein: CASRAPNQPQHF.

This rearrangement joins TRBV6-5 to TRBJ1-5; D possibly corresponds to TRBD1 (5 bases). V gave up 2 bases and J gave up 7 bases, with 9 bases separating them. The CDR3 loop spans 13 amino acids. Germline loops: CDR1 MNHEY, CDR2 SVGAGI. The CDR3 nucleotides read TGTGCCAGCAGTTACGCCGGGGGACAGCCCCAGCATTTT. Protein: CASSYAGGQPQHF.

The V and J genes are TRBV19 and TRBJ2-5, with D possibly being TRBD2 (7 bases). The V gene's germline CDR1 is LNHDA and CDR2 SQIVND (reference sequence). With 10 bases removed from V and 5 bases from J, the gap between germline ends came to 20 bases. The CDR3 length is 14 residues. The CDR3 sequence: CATRPPGGRETQYF. The CDR3 DNA follows: TGTGCCACCAGACCTCCGGGGGGCAGGGAGACCCAGTACTTC.

A few counts support this clone. The rearrangement joins TRBV15 to TRBJ2-2; TRBD2 is a possible D gene (6 bases). CDR1 LNHNV and CDR2 YYDKDF come from the germline V gene (reference sequence). This CDR3 has 13 amino acids. Trimming pared 5 bases from V and 5 bases from J, leaving 9 bases between. CDR3 loop: CATSPRGTGELFF. The CDR3 coding sequence is TGTGCCACCAGCCCCCGGGGGACCGGGGAGCTGTTTTTT.

There are a few counts of this clone. The rearrangement joins TRBV5-6 to TRBJ2-7; D may be TRBD2 (6 bases). V gave up 4 bases and J gave up 0 bases, with 11 bases separating them. This CDR3 has 14 amino acids. Germline V gives CDR1 SGHDT, CDR2 YYEEEE. For the CDR3, the DNA is TGTGCCAGCAGCCCCGGGGAGGTCTCCTACGAGCAGTACTTC. Translating it yields CASSPGEVSYEQYF.

The V and J genes are TRBV4-2 and TRBJ2-1, with TRBD2 matching over 8 bases. The CDR3 runs to 15 residues. Trimming cost V 1 base and J 4 bases; bases outside gene matches: 3. Germline assignment: CDR1 LGHNA and CDR2 YNFKEQ. The CDR3 here is CASSQARGDYNEQFF. In DNA form, the CDR3 reads TGTGCCAGCAGCCAAGCGCGGGGGGATTACAATGAGCAGTTCTTC.